Listed here are 10 T cell receptor beta chains from one sample, sequenced in a study of CD8 T cells in Susac syndrome. Random hexamers primed reverse transcription of roughly 0.5 to 1 ug RNA. TCRdb ran MiXCR on the immunoSEQ multiplex PCR reads and lists one entry per CDR3 protein. The table lists approximately 120,000 distinct CDR3 sequences, 92% of them singletons. The sample was CD8+ T cells from PBMCs. These receptors were collected from a human donor in good health.

The CDR3 is CASSWLAATPYNEQFF. Here the CDR3 DNA reads TGCGCCAGCAGCTGGCTAGCGGCGACCCCCTACAATGAGCAGTTCTTC. The V call is TRBV5-1, the J call TRBJ2-1; 7 bases are shared with TRBD2. V lost 3 bases and J lost 2; bases outside the gene matches: 8. There are 16 residues in the CDR3. The germline gives CDR1 SGHRS, CDR2 YFSETQ. The whole variable domain, remainder taken from reference TRBV5-1 and TRBJ2-1, is KAGVTQTPRYLIKTRGQQVTLSCSPISGHRSVSWYQQTPGQGLQFLFEYFSETQRNKGNFPGRFSGRQFSNSRSEMNVSTLELGDSALYLCASSWLAATPYNEQFFGPGTRLTVL.

This clonotype was seen a single time. V usage is TRBV6-6 and J usage is TRBJ2-1; possible D gene TRBD2, 7 bases. CDR1 and CDR2 (germline): MNHNY, SVGAGI (reference sequence). The ends were cut back, 0 bases at V and 7 bases at J, with 13 bases in the middle. The CDR3 consists of 15 residues. CDR3 coding DNA: TGTGCCAGCAGTTACTCGGGGGGGCGGGGGAATGAGCAGTTCTTC. The encoded protein is CASSYSGGRGNEQFF.

This clonotype was detected once. The chain uses TRBV18 and TRBJ1-1; D possibly corresponds to TRBD1 (5 bases). Trimming took 6 bases from V and 4 from J, leaving 12 bases between them. Germline V CDR1 and CDR2: KGHSH, LQKENI. The CDR3 is 13 amino acids. CDR3 DNA: TGTGCCAGCTCCCCCGTGGGGGGCACTGAAGCTTTCTTT. Translated: CASSPVGGTEAFF.

The chain joins TRBV7-3 to TRBJ2-7; 8 bases match TRBD1. CDR3 length: 14 amino acids. The germline CDR1 and CDR2 sequences are SGHTA and FQGTGA. V lost 5 bases to trimming and J lost 7 bases; unmatched junction nucleotides: 10. CDR3 in amino acids: CASSPGTGREEQYF. As DNA, the CDR3 is TGTGCCAGCAGCCCCGGGACAGGCCGGGAGGAGCAGTACTTC.

This clonotype was found once. The genes are TRBV7-9 and TRBJ1-5, with TRBD1 matching over 9 bases. The V and J ends lost 0 bases and 1 base, in that order; junction bases with no gene match: 7. CDR3 length equals 18 residues. Germline V gene sequence: CDR1 SEHNR, CDR2 FQNEAQ (reference sequence). Here the CDR3 reads CASSLALQGAGSNQPQHF. For the CDR3, the DNA is TGTGCCAGCAGCTTAGCCCTACAGGGGGCGGGAAGCAATCAGCCCCAGCATTTT.

The chain recombines TRBV7-8 with TRBJ2-2; 8 nucleotides align to TRBD1. With 5 bases clipped from V and 4 bases from J, the junction kept 6 bases outside the gene matches. The CDR3 runs to 15 residues. Germline CDR1 SGHVS, CDR2 FQNEAQ. The CDR3 loop is CASSPDRVSTGELFF. Here the CDR3 DNA reads TGTGCCAGCAGCCCGGACAGGGTATCCACCGGGGAGCTGTTTTTT.

The J gene is TRBJ2-5, the V gene TRBV15; TRBD2 is a possible D gene (5 bases). From germline, CDR1 is LNHNV and CDR2 YYDKDF (reference sequence). V lost 0 bases and J lost 5, with 16 bases in between. The CDR3 has 16 amino acids. CDR3 residues: CATSREADLRGETQYF. The CDR3 DNA sequence: TGTGCCACCAGCAGAGAGGCAGACCTAAGAGGGGAGACCCAGTACTTC.

This clonotype was observed once. V is TRBV11-1 and J is TRBJ2-6; TRBD1 matches at 9 bases. The V segment lost 1 base and the J segment 0 bases; nucleotides outside the gene matches: 10. The CDR3 contains 20 residues. Germline loops: CDR1 SGHAT, CDR2 FQDESV (reference sequence). In DNA form, the CDR3 reads TGTGCCAGCAGCTTAGGGGATTGGACAGGGGAAAACTCTGGGGCCAACGTCCTGACTTTC. Its protein is CASSLGDWTGENSGANVLTF.

The chain is built from TRBV12-3 or TRBV12-4 and TRBJ2-7; D gene unclear. This CDR3 is built from 16 residues. The V gene lost 4 bases and the J gene lost 3 bases, with 19 bases spanning the gap. CDR3: CASSSRRTALYYEQYF. The CDR3 DNA follows: TGTGCCAGCAGTTCACGCCGGACGGCCCTATACTACGAGCAGTACTTC.

V is TRBV19 and J is TRBJ2-1, with D maybe TRBD1 (6 bases). CDR1 and CDR2 (germline): LNHDA, SQIVND (reference sequence). V was clipped by 3 bases and J by 9 bases, with 9 bases between them. The CDR3 sequence is 12 residues long. The CDR3 DNA follows: TGTGCCAGTAGTATTAGGGGGTCTGAGCAGTTCTTC. Protein sequence: CASSIRGSEQFF.